The clone carrying this TCR beta chain was picked up many times. Its target is not known. CDR1 DFQATT and CDR2 SNEGSKA come from the germline V gene (reference sequence). V was pared by 8 bases and J by 6 bases, with 9 bases between. The CDR3 runs to 10 residues. These data belong to a study of T-cell reconstitution after alpha-beta-depleted transplantation in children. Findings and caveats of the study: High day-60 TCRbeta diversity in some patients came from surviving recipient T cells and thymic progenitors. Alpha-beta T cells present about two months after transplant were reported to originate from several hundred expanded graft clones. Hyperexpanded clones declined; after one year, newly produced T cells mostly supplied diversity.

TCRbeta library construction was performed incorporating unique molecular identifiers. A single record per CDR3 protein comes from TCRdb applying MiXCR to the PCR reads. The table has about 200,000 distinct CDR3 sequences, 6.6% seen once. This rearrangement joins TRBV20-1 to TRBJ2-3, with D possibly TRBD2 on 5 matching bases. The sequence was collected from a boy younger than 10 with acute lymphoblastic leukemia, due to receive a stem cell transplant. The sequenced sample was PBMCs, obtained before TCRalphabeta/CD19-depleted stem cell transplant. In nucleotides, the CDR3 is TGCAGTCCCCGGAGGGATACGCAGTATTTT. Protein product: CSPRRDTQYF.